Many counts were recorded for the clone carrying this T cell receptor (beta chain). Its cognate antigen is unknown. This CDR3 has 14 residues. V shed 7 bases and J shed 4 bases, with 18 bases lying between them. CDR1 SQVTM and CDR2 ANQGSEA come from the germline V gene. The source of the sample is a study of CD8 T cells in ankylosing spondylitis. Study-wide findings and caveats: Those disease-linked clones were CD8+; they were also relatively rare in peripheral blood. Significantly higher representation of disease-linked clones was reported for matched ankylosing spondylitis synovial fluid. Made up of 7 to 9 highly homologous variants, a TCR beta motif appeared characteristic of ankylosing spondylitis blood.

Library preparation for TCR beta used quantitative 5'-RACE with molecular barcodes. TCRdb recomputed calls from the 5' RACE reads with MiXCR, one row per CDR3 protein. The sample lists hundreds of thousands of distinct CDR3 sequences; around a quarter were seen once. This TCR was sampled from a male donor with ankylosing spondylitis or in good health (not recorded which). The rearrangement uses TRBV29-1 and TRBJ2-3, with D hard to call. The sample was blood, either unsorted or a sorted T cell fraction (not recorded which). The CDR3: CSGRQAISADTQYF. The CDR3 DNA sequence: TGCAGCGGCCGCCAGGCAATTTCGGCAGATACGCAGTATTTT.